This entry features one TCR beta chain sequence. Its cognate antigen is unknown. Coverage ceases 3 residues before the CDR3 finishes, and the germline J gene fills in the end. The sample belongs to a study of T cells in women clearing cervical HPV infection. Study-level information: Controls gave blood once infection was undetectable; cases at lesion identification. Study-wide results and limits: Each sample's T-cell count was unknown, possibly confounding richness. CIN3+ cases had significantly higher TCR richness than controls; evenness did not differ.

Trimming removed 5 bases from V and 2 bases from J, with 10 bases in between. The germline V gene has CDR1 SQVTM and CDR2 ANQGSEA. The CDR3 is 12 residues long. Measured with immunoSEQ multiplex PCR; TCRdb has only the in-frame clones, and not every one. Recorded here are roughly 32,000 clones; the top ten clones represent approximately 3.7%. Dot-blot hybridization genotyped cervical HPV amplified with MY09/MY11 PCR. This receptor was taken from a woman aged 18 to 75 with a cervical HPV16 infection that either progressed to CIN3+ or cleared (not recorded which). The rearrangement joins TRBV29-1 to TRBJ2-7; D is possibly TRBD1 (6 bases). Sample: blood buffy coat. This CDR3 is CSVRTEPYEQYF. The part of the CDR3 DNA that was read is TGCAGCGTTCGGACAGAACCCTACGAG.